The present TCR beta chain was sequenced within a study of breast tumors, draining lymph nodes, adjacent tissues (dated by TCRdb to between 2015 and 2016). Study-level background: The study compared TCR beta repertoires across tumor, adjacent nontumor tissue and axillary lymph nodes from breast cancer patients. The study aimed to assess the relationships and possible T-cell exchange between tumor, surrounding tissue and draining lymph node repertoires in human breast cancer.

Summary of the overall study and its limitations: The conclusion that tumor T cells originate in lymph nodes was framed as consistent with a hypothesis rather than directly demonstrated. The data were considered consistent with most tumor T cells being derived from the lymph node and subsequently expanding within tumor tissue. Tumors showed preferential V and J gene usage, and their T-cell repertoire diversity fell below that of lymph nodes yet above that of nontumor tissue. Tumor and nontumor tissue repertoires were found to be significantly more similar in luminal-like than in basal-like breast cancer.

TCRdb lists the instrument as Illumina HiSeq 2000. Multiplex PCR amplification was used to build the TCR beta chain libraries. High-throughput sequencing was used to analyze the amplified TCR beta chain products. The public reads were run again by TCRdb, first through fastp at Q25 and then through MiXCR, and only productive beta chains were kept. All rows with the same CDR3 protein become a single entry with the most common DNA and genes. The sample data list about 230,000 distinct CDR3 sequences, and about a third of these were observed just once. The top ten hold about 1.4% of the sample. Taken from the germline V gene (reference sequence), the CDR1 and CDR2 loops are SEHNR and FQNEAQ. The CDR3 spans 15 residues, from the cysteine through the phenylalanine. The read is trimmed to its CDR3 DNA, 45 bases read in frame from base 1. The lymph node samples were taken from the axillary draining lymph nodes of breast cancer patients.

This clonotype was recorded at least ten times. Its antigen specificity is not known. Sequence at one end of the junction differs from germline and may be a read error. Sequenced input: axillary lymph node tissue. The chain employs TRBV7-9 and TRBJ1-2; the D gene lacks a confident call. The clonotype comes from a female donor with breast cancer. Some clones in this sample may be carry-over from other donors' samples. The bases read TGTGCCAGCAGCTCAGACTCGGCCACTGCGTCTGGCTACCCCTTC. Its protein product is CASSSDSATASGYPF.